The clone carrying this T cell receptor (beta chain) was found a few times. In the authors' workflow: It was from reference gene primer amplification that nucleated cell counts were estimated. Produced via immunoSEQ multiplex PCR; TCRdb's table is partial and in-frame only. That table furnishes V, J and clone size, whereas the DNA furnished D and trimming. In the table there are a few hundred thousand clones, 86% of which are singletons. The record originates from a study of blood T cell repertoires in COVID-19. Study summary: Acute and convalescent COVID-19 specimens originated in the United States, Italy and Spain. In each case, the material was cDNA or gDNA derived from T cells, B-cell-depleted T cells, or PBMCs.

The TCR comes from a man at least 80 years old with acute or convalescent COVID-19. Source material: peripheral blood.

CDR3 nucleotide sequence: TGTGCCAGCAGCATACCCGGGACTAGTAGCCACGAGCAGTACTTC. Translated: CASSIPGTSSHEQYF. The V and J genes are TRBV7-9 and TRBJ2-7, with 8 bases fitting TRBD2. CDR1 and CDR2 (germline): SEHNR, FQNEAQ (reference sequence). The CDR3 totals 15 residues. J gave up 5 bases and V 5 bases, and 11 bases lay outside the gene matches.